One and the same sample provided the 5 T cell receptor beta chains below, sequenced in a study of human T cells and chemical hapten exposure. MiXCR, run by TCRdb on the RACE reads, gives a single entry per CDR3 protein. Here the sample spans tens of thousands of distinct CDR3 sequences, roughly 8.8% being singletons. The time point denotes: pre-sensitization, week 0. Specified treatment: therapeutic diphenylcyclopropenone sensitization with weekly scalp DPC. The sample in question was whole blood, obtained in connection with sensitization to the hapten diphenylcyclopropenone (DPC). These receptors originate from a middle-aged woman with alopecia areata. Some clones in this sample may be carry-over from other donors' samples.

This clonotype was seen at least ten times. This chain joins TRBV6-1 and TRBJ1-1; D is uncertain. The germline V gene has CDR1 MNHNS and CDR2 SASEGT. V lost 4 bases and J 12 bases, leaving 24 bases between the germline ends. The length of the CDR3 is 15 residues. CDR3: CASSGAPGSADATFF. The CDR3 nucleotides read TGTGCCAGCAGTGGGGCCCCGGGAAGCGCCGACGCAACTTTCTTT.

This clonotype was seen ten or more times. The CDR3 loop is CASRESGRRYTEAFF. CDR3 in DNA: TGTGCCAGCAGAGAATCAGGACGGCGATACACTGAAGCTTTCTTT. The chain has TRBV28 and TRBJ1-1, with D uncertain. Per germline, CDR1 MDHEN and CDR2 SYDVKM. V was cut by 6 bases and J by 3 bases, with 17 bases left in between. This CDR3 is 15 amino acids long.

The gene calls are TRBV5-1 and TRBJ2-7; tentative D call: TRBD2 (5 bases). This CDR3 is 13 amino acids long. The V and J ends lost 4 bases and 6 bases respectively, with 14 bases between them. CDR1 and CDR2 (germline): SGHRS, YFSETQ. The CDR3 protein is CASSESSGSEQYF. The CDR3 DNA is TGCGCCAGCAGCGAATCAAGCGGTTCCGAGCAGTACTTC.

This clonotype was found many times. V usage is TRBV5-4 and J usage is TRBJ2-1; TRBD1 matches at 12 bases. The CDR3 length is 15 residues. With 4 bases clipped from V and 7 bases from J, the junction kept 6 bases outside the gene matches. Germline values: CDR1 SGHNT, CDR2 YYREEE (reference sequence). The CDR3 spells CASSVRDRGRNEQFF. For the CDR3, the DNA is TGTGCCAGCAGCGTCCGGGACAGGGGGCGAAATGAGCAGTTCTTC.

This clonotype was seen more than once but under ten times. The V call is TRBV20-1, the J call TRBJ2-3; TRBD2 matches 10 bases. The CDR3 runs 19 residues. Looked up from germline, CDR1 is DFQATT and CDR2 is SNEGSKA (reference sequence). V shed 0 bases and J 3 bases; nucleotides not matched to a gene: 15. The chain's CDR3 is CSARDPLAGAEGPTDTQYF. The CDR3 nucleotides are TGCAGTGCTAGAGATCCCCTAGCGGGGGCCGAAGGACCTACAGATACGCAGTATTTT.